This T cell receptor (beta chain) was recovered during a study of T-cell memory formation after mild COVID-19. Study results and caveats: A second wave of clones peaked on day 37, and their SARS-CoV-2 specificity went unconfirmed. Day 15 to 85 contracting clones showed balanced CD4/CD8; later expanders leaned CD4+.

TCRalpha and TCRbeta libraries used 5'RACE with constant-segment primers and UMIs. TCRdb re-called the 5' RACE reads with MiXCR, one entry per CDR3 protein. The data hold around 300,000 distinct CDR3 sequences, with 15% to 20% observed a single time. Worth noting for this clonotype: Its antigen is currently unknown.

Germline assignment: CDR1 SQVTM and CDR2 ANQGSEA. The V gene lost 5 bases and the J gene lost 2 bases, with 10 bases spanning the gap. The CDR3 spans 13 residues. Source material: PBMCs or a T cell subset sorted from them (not recorded which). The chain is built from TRBV29-1 and TRBJ1-5; no clear D. This TCR was sampled from a man in his late teens or twenties who had mild COVID-19 (a few samples of this study predate the infection). Cell type and time point are not known. For the CDR3, the DNA is TGCAGCGTTTCAACAGAGCGCAATCAGCCCCAGCATTTT. It translates to CSVSTERNQPQHF.